The 7 T cell receptor beta chains below all came from one sample that was sequenced in a study of human T cells and chemical hapten exposure. MiXCR, applied by TCRdb to the RACE reads, yields one record per CDR3 protein. The sample shows some 340,000 distinct CDR3 sequences, approximately 6.3% of them seen only once. Time point here: patch test 1, 2 weeks after DPC sensitization. Treatment given: therapeutic diphenylcyclopropenone sensitization with weekly scalp DPC. This sample comprised whole blood, obtained in connection with sensitization to the hapten diphenylcyclopropenone (DPC). The source of these receptors is a woman younger than 35 with alopecia areata. Some clones in this sample may be carry-over from other donors' samples.

This clonotype is deemed medium-sized. The chain links TRBV4-1 to TRBJ2-7; D unclear. The V and J ends lost 0 bases and 1 base respectively, with 7 bases between them. This CDR3 has 14 residues. Germline V gene lookup returns CDR1 MGHRA and CDR2 YSYEKL. The CDR3 here is CASSQDPGSYEQYF. The CDR3 DNA reads TGCGCCAGCAGCCAAGATCCCGGATCCTACGAGCAGTACTTC.

The chain uses TRBV4-2 and TRBJ1-1; a weak D match, TRBD1 (6 bases). V shed 0 bases and J shed 8 bases, with 16 bases lying between them. Per germline, CDR1 LGHNA and CDR2 YNFKEQ. This CDR3 has 15 residues. CDR3: CASSQDFSGATEAFF. The CDR3 DNA sequence: TGTGCCAGCAGCCAAGATTTTTCAGGGGCTACAGAAGCTTTCTTT.

This clonotype was counted many times. The chain recombines TRBV11-2 with TRBJ2-5; no definite D call. Germline assignment: CDR1 SGHAT and CDR2 FQNNGV. This CDR3 is 13 amino acids long. V was shortened by 5 bases and J by 1 base, with 8 bases between the two germline ends. This CDR3 reads CASSPSSQETQYF. In DNA form, the CDR3 reads TGTGCCAGCAGCCCCTCATCCCAAGAGACCCAGTACTTC.

The chain links TRBV6-6 to TRBJ1-2, with 11 positions matching TRBD1. Germline assignment: CDR1 MNHNY and CDR2 SVGAGI (reference sequence). The CDR3 sequence is 15 residues long. The junction had 12 bases not matched to a gene; V was cut back by 7 bases and J by 8 bases. This CDR3 reads CASTSRGQGDEGYTF. CDR3 in DNA: TGTGCCAGCACCTCCCGGGGACAGGGGGACGAGGGCTACACCTTC.

This clonotype was found a few times. The rearrangement joins TRBV12-3 or TRBV12-4 to TRBJ1-6, with D unresolved. This CDR3 comprises 13 residues. The V and J ends lost 1 base and 9 bases respectively, with 7 bases between them. The CDR3 is CASSLEWSSPLHF. The CDR3 coding sequence is TGTGCCAGCAGTTTAGAATGGAGTTCACCCCTCCACTTT.

V is TRBV12-3 or TRBV12-4 and J is TRBJ2-4; D is undetermined. This CDR3 comprises 10 residues. V was pared by 10 bases and J by 7 bases, with 8 bases between. CDR3 residues: CATMGNIQYF. The CDR3 region has the DNA TGTGCCACGATGGGGAACATTCAGTACTTC.

In its sample, this clonotype was seen a few times. The gene calls are TRBV3-1 and TRBJ2-3, with 12 bases aligning to TRBD2. Germline CDR1 reads LGHDT; CDR2 reads YNNKEL (reference sequence). With 4 bases clipped from V and 0 bases from J, the junction kept 8 bases outside the gene matches. The CDR3 runs to 18 residues. CDR3 DNA sequence: TGTGCCAGCAGCCCCCCTCGACTAGCGGGGGCCAGCACAGATACGCAGTATTTT. Protein: CASSPPRLAGASTDTQYF.